The clone carrying this T cell receptor (beta chain) was observed many times. This record comes from a study of T cells after yellow fever vaccination. The V end was cut by 4 bases, the J end by 4 bases, with 10 bases between. CDR3 length: 12 residues. Germline CDR1 and CDR2: DFQATT and SNEGSKA (reference sequence). TCRdb reprocessed the 5' RACE reads with MiXCR, giving one entry per CDR3 protein. The data hold about 160,000 distinct CDR3 sequences, with less than 9% observed a single time. The J gene is TRBJ2-5, the V gene TRBV20-1; D gene unclear. The specimen comprised CD4+ T cells sorted from PBMCs, sampled about 5 days after the first yellow fever vaccination. This receptor was identified in a young man who received the YFV17D yellow fever vaccine. CDR3 loop: CSAKYRGETQYF. The CDR3 bases are TGCAGTGCTAAGTATCGTGGAGAGACCCAGTACTTC.